A selection of T cell receptor beta chains follows, all from one sample in a study of blood T cell repertoires in COVID-19. Produced via immunoSEQ multiplex PCR; TCRdb's table is partial and in-frame only. Here the sample spans about 380,000 clones, around 87% being singletons. Sequenced input: PBMCs or T cells enriched from blood (not recorded which). These receptors originate from a man aged 25 to 40 who had recovered from COVID-19. Both conserved end residues are part of each CDR3. D genes are given only for firm matches. Only some rows state a clone size, as once, few, many or a class for expanded clones.

abundance	v_gene	j_gene	d_gene	CDR3nt	CDR3aa
few	TRBV27	TRBJ2-7	.	TGTGCCAGCAGTTTGGGGACAAACTACGAGCAGTACTTC	CASSLGTNYEQYF
.	TRBV2	TRBJ1-1	.	TGTGCCAGCAGGGGGACCGGGACACCGAACACTGAAGCTTTCTTT	CASRGTGTPNTEAFF
few	TRBV30	TRBJ2-7	.	TGTGCCTGGAGAAGAGGGTCCTACGAGCAGTACTTC	CAWRRGSYEQYF
few	TRBV7-9	TRBJ1-2	TRBD1	TGTGCCAGCAGCCCGGGTACAGGGGTTTGGCGTGATGGCTACACCTTC	CASSPGTGVWRDGYTF
.	TRBV20-1	TRBJ1-2	.	TGCAGTGCTCCATTATCGGGAGGCTACACCTTC	CSAPLSGGYTF
once	TRBV6-2/TRBV6-3	TRBJ1-1	.	TGTGCCAGCAGTCTTTCCTCTGAAGCTTTCTTT	CASSLSSEAFF
.	TRBV9	TRBJ1-3	TRBD1	TGTGCCAGCAGCCCGCAGGGGGCGGAAAACACCATATATTTT	CASSPQGAENTIYF
.	TRBV9	TRBJ2-7	TRBD1	TGTGCCAGCGGGACAGGGAACTACGAGCAGTACTTC	CASGTGNYEQYF
.	TRBV9	TRBJ2-1	TRBD1	TGTGCCAGCAGCGTAGAGGGGGCCCCCGCCTACAATGAGCAGTTCTTC	CASSVEGAPAYNEQFF
.	TRBV29-1	TRBJ1-2	TRBD1	TGCAGCGTTGAAGATCGACAGGGCCATATTCGGTACACCTTC	CSVEDRQGHIRYTF
few	TRBV19	TRBJ1-1	.	TGTGCCAGTAGTTGGGGAGGGGATTTGAACACTGAAGCTTTCTTT	CASSWGGDLNTEAFF
.	TRBV3-1/TRBV3-2	TRBJ1-2	TRBD1	TGTGCCAGCAGCCAGCCAGGGGGGCCCTATGGCTACACCTTC	CASSQPGGPYGYTF
.	TRBV3-1/TRBV3-2	TRBJ1-2	.	TGTGCCAGCAGCTTTCAGACGGGGTTCTATGGCTACACCTTC	CASSFQTGFYGYTF
.	TRBV4-1	TRBJ1-6	.	TGCGCCAGCAGGCAAACCAGTGATGTCAACTCACCCCTCCACTTT	CASRQTSDVNSPLHF
.	TRBV11-3	TRBJ2-1	.	TGTGCCAGCAGCATCCAGGGTAGTCCCTACAATGAGCAGTTCTTC	CASSIQGSPYNEQFF
.	TRBV19	TRBJ1-5	TRBD1	TGTGCCAGTAGTATGCCCGGGACAGGGTATCAGCCCCAGCATTTT	CASSMPGTGYQPQHF
.	TRBV5-1	TRBJ1-1	.	TGCGCCAGTAAACTCGACGGGCCGGCGGGGACTGAAGCTTTCTTT	CASKLDGPAGTEAFF
.	TRBV2	TRBJ2-3	TRBD2	TGTGCCAGCCTAGCGGTGAGCACAGATACGCAGTATTTT	CASLAVSTDTQYF
.	TRBV3-1/TRBV3-2	TRBJ1-4	TRBD1	TGTGCCAGCAGTCCTACCGGGACAGGGGCGCCAAAACTGTTTTTT	CASSPTGTGAPKLFF
.	TRBV14	TRBJ2-5	.	TGTGCCAGCAGCCAAATACGGATGGCCAGGGTTGAGACCCAGTACTTC	CASSQIRMARVETQYF
.	TRBV5-1	TRBJ1-2	.	TGCGCCAGCACCCAGGACAGCCTGGGGGCTGTCTACACCTTC	CASTQDSLGAVYTF
once	TRBV19	TRBJ1-5	.	TGTGCCAGTAGCCAACCAGGGTGGGTAAATCAGCCCCAGCATTTT	CASSQPGWVNQPQHF
.	TRBV6-5	TRBJ1-2	.	TGTGCCAGCAGTTACTATGAGGGCTACACCTTC	CASSYYEGYTF
.	TRBV4-3	TRBJ1-2	.	TGCGCCAGCAGCCCCGACTCCTCTAACTATGGCTACACCTTC	CASSPDSSNYGYTF
.	TRBV5-1	TRBJ1-1	.	TGCGCCAGCTCGGACAATAACGATGTGCAAGCTTTCTTT	CASSDNNDVQAFF
few	TRBV27	TRBJ1-2	.	TGTGCCAGCAGTTTATCGCACAGGGCCACCTATGGCTACACCTTC	CASSLSHRATYGYTF
once	TRBV10-3	TRBJ1-3	.	TGTGCCACTACAGGGTTAGCTGGAAACACCATATATTTT	CATTGLAGNTIYF
.	TRBV19	TRBJ1-1	TRBD1	TGTGCCAGTAGTAGAGGGGGCGTGAACACTGAAGCTTTCTTT	CASSRGGVNTEAFF
once	TRBV5-6	TRBJ1-2	TRBD1	TGTGCCAGCAGAGCGGACAGGAGAAACTATGGCTACACCTTC	CASRADRRNYGYTF
.	TRBV3-1/TRBV3-2	TRBJ2-3	TRBD2	TGTGCCAGCAGCCCGGCGGCGGGGGGGCTCACGCAGTATTTT	CASSPAAGGLTQYF
.	TRBV19	TRBJ1-6	.	TGTGCCAGTAAGGGCCAGGGGTCACCCCTCCACTTT	CASKGQGSPLHF
.	TRBV25-1	TRBJ2-7	.	TGTGCCAGCAGTGAATTAGGGGCAGGGGCTCGCGAGCAGTACTTC	CASSELGAGAREQYF
.	TRBV2	TRBJ1-1	TRBD1	TGTGCCAGCAGTCTTCGACAGGGGAACACTGAAGCTTTCTTT	CASSLRQGNTEAFF
.	TRBV12-3/TRBV12-4	TRBJ1-1	.	TGTGCCAGATCAAAGCCCCTGCTCACTGAAGCTTTCTTT	CARSKPLLTEAFF
.	TRBV12-3/TRBV12-4	TRBJ2-7	.	TGTGCCAGCAGTTTACTGGCCACCTACGAGCAGTACTTC	CASSLLATYEQYF
.	TRBV12-3/TRBV12-4	TRBJ2-7	.	TGTGCCAGCAGTTTCCGGGGGTCGGACGAGCAGTACTTC	CASSFRGSDEQYF
.	TRBV5-1	TRBJ2-1	TRBD2	TGCGCCAGCAGCCCGACTAGCGGGGGGACCAATGAGCAGTTCTTC	CASSPTSGGTNEQFF
once	TRBV5-1	TRBJ2-3	.	TGCGCCAGCAGCTTGGCCGTTAGATCTAGCACAGATACGCAGTATTTT	CASSLAVRSSTDTQYF
.	TRBV3-1/TRBV3-2	TRBJ1-4	.	TGTGCCAGCAGCTATAAGTACACCGCAACTAATGAAAAACTGTTTTTT	CASSYKYTATNEKLFF
few	TRBV18	TRBJ1-2	TRBD1	TGTGCCAGCTCACCAAGGATTGGGACAGGGGGCGCCCCCTATGGCTACACCTTC	CASSPRIGTGGAPYGYTF
.	TRBV9	TRBJ1-5	TRBD1	TGTGCCAGCAGCAGACAGGGGACGGGCAATCAGCCCCAGCATTTT	CASSRQGTGNQPQHF
.	TRBV6-5	TRBJ2-1	.	TGTGCCAGCAGTTCAACAGATCCGGGAACGTACAATGAGCAGTTCTTC	CASSSTDPGTYNEQFF
few	TRBV3-1/TRBV3-2	TRBJ1-1	TRBD1	TGTGCCAGCAGCCACCGACAGGGAAACACTGAAGCTTTCTTT	CASSHRQGNTEAFF
.	TRBV18	TRBJ1-4	TRBD1	TGTGCCAGCTCACCTTTTACAGGGGCAGATAATGAAAAACTGTTTTTT	CASSPFTGADNEKLFF
.	TRBV13	TRBJ1-1	.	TGTGCCAGCAGCCGAGTCCAGGCTCAGAACACTGAAGCTTTCTTT	CASSRVQAQNTEAFF
.	TRBV2	TRBJ2-1	TRBD1	TGTGCCAGCATCGAGGGGGCAGGCCGGGATTCCTACAATGAGCAGTTCTTC	CASIEGAGRDSYNEQFF
.	TRBV20-1	TRBJ2-1	.	TGCAGTGCTGCCCCGGGGTTTGAGCAGTTCTTC	CSAAPGFEQFF
once	TRBV10-3	TRBJ1-1	.	TGTGCCATCAGTGAGTCATCCGGGGGGAACACTGAAGCTTTCTTT	CAISESSGGNTEAFF
few	TRBV7-9	TRBJ1-2	.	TGTGCCAGCAGCTTAGCGGGGGGTGATGGCTACACCTTC	CASSLAGGDGYTF
.	TRBV30	TRBJ1-5	.	TGTGCCTGGAGTGGGGGGCTTCGGCAGCCCCAGCATTTT	CAWSGGLRQPQHF
.	TRBV11-2	TRBJ1-1	.	TGTGCCAGCAGCTTATTTAGTCACACTGAAGCTTTCTTT	CASSLFSHTEAFF
.	TRBV6-6	TRBJ2-7	TRBD1	TGTGCCAGCAGTTCGCCGGGACAGGGGGCAACCTACGAGCAGTACTTC	CASSSPGQGATYEQYF
.	TRBV6-5	TRBJ1-4	.	TGTGCCAGCAGAAAAGGAGGGGCGGGTGACGAAAAACTGTTTTTT	CASRKGGAGDEKLFF